This T cell receptor (beta chain) is from a study of cytomegalovirus exposure and HLA in healthy donors. Study-level information: Of the donors genotyped, approximately 400 in all, 65% to 90% fell in the Caucasian-associated ancestry cluster. The study's findings and limits: The study assumed roughly uniform donor sequencing depth for presence/absence analyses.

The PCR ran on 60 Vbeta and 13 Jbeta primers. Sequencing used immunoSEQ multiplex PCR; TCRdb keeps in-frame clones, though not all of them. The table has nearly 95,000 clones, nearly 80% seen once. Notes on this clone: What it binds is not known.

Germline CDR1 reads SGHTA; CDR2 reads FQGNSA. The CDR3 extends over 11 amino acids. Trimming shortened V by 6 bases and J by 8 bases, and 8 bases separated the two germline ends. The receptor's source is a woman aged 40 to 55 in good health and CMV-seronegative. This sequence joins TRBV7-2 and TRBJ2-1, with D possibly being TRBD2 (5 bases). Source material: PBMCs. The CDR3 here is CASSSVYEQFF. The CDR3 DNA reads TGTGCCAGCAGTAGCGTCTATGAGCAGTTCTTC.